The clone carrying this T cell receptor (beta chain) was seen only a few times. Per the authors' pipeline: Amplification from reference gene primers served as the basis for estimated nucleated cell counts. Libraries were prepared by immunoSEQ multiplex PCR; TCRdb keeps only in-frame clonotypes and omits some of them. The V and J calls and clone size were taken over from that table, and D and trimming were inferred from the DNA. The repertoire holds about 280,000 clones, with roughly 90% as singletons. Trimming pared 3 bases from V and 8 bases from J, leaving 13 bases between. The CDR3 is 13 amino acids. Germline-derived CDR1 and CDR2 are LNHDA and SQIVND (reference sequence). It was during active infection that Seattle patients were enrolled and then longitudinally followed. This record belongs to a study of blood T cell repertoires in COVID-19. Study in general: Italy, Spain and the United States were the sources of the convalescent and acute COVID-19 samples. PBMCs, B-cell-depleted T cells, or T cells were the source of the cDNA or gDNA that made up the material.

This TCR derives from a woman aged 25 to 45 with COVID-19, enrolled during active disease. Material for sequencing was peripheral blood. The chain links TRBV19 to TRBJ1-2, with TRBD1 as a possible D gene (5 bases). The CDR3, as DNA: TGTGCCAGTAGTATTACTGGGCGGGGCGGCTACACCTTC. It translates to CASSITGRGGYTF. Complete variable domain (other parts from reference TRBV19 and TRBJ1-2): DGGITQSPKYLFRKEGQNVTLSCEQNLNHDAMYWYRQDPGQGLRLIYYSQIVNDFQKGDIAEGYSVSREKKESFPLTVTSAQKNPTAFYLCASSITGRGGYTFGSGTRLTVV.